This T cell receptor (beta chain) is drawn from a study of CD8 T cells in ankylosing spondylitis. A single record per CDR3 protein comes from TCRdb applying MiXCR to the 5' RACE reads. The data show 150,000 to 200,000 distinct CDR3 sequences, with 25% to 35% seen just once and around 6% held by the top ten. V was pared by 1 base and J by 5 bases, with 19 bases between. CDR3 length: 16 amino acids. Germline loops: CDR1 SQVTM, CDR2 ANQGSEA. Material for sequencing was synovial fluid, either unsorted or a sorted T cell fraction (not recorded which). V is TRBV29-1 and J is TRBJ2-3, with D unclear. The clonotype comes from a male donor with ankylosing spondylitis. The CDR3 loop is CSVEGIGMVSGDTQYF. CDR3 DNA: TGCAGCGTTGAAGGTATTGGGATGGTGTCTGGAGATACGCAGTATTTT.